A selection of T cell receptor beta chains follows, all from one sample in a study of T-cell reconstitution after alpha-beta-depleted transplantation in children. One entry per CDR3 protein results from TCRdb running MiXCR on the PCR reads. Of over 200,000 distinct CDR3 sequences detected, 11% appear once; the ten largest clones hold roughly 28%. The specimen was PBMCs, collected before TCRalphabeta/CD19-depleted stem cell transplant. These TCRs come from a child younger than two with acute myeloid leukemia, due to receive a stem cell transplant. The CDR3 runs from the conserved cysteine through the conserved F or W. The order of the fields is J gene, clone size, D gene, V gene, CDR3 DNA, CDR3 protein. D genes are given only for firm matches. Some rows have no size entry. The others give once, few or many, or a class for an expanded clone.

j_call: TRBJ1-1; clone_size: -; d_call: -; v_call: TRBV29-1; cdr3_nt: TGCAGCGTTGTCTCGGAGCCTGAAGCTTTCTTT; cdr3_aa: CSVVSEPEAFF
j_call: TRBJ2-1; clone_size: many; d_call: -; v_call: TRBV6-1; cdr3_nt: TGTGCCAGCAGTGAAGTCCTCCGGATGGAGTTCTTC; cdr3_aa: CASSEVLRMEFF
j_call: TRBJ2-7; clone_size: many; d_call: TRBD2; v_call: TRBV7-2; cdr3_nt: TGTGCCAGCAGCCGTAGCGGGAGCTCCTACGAGCAGTACTTC; cdr3_aa: CASSRSGSSYEQYF
j_call: TRBJ2-1; clone_size: -; d_call: -; v_call: TRBV6-2/TRBV6-3; cdr3_nt: TGTGCCAGCAGTTACGAGAGGGGTATCCGCTACAATGAGCAGTTCTTC; cdr3_aa: CASSYERGIRYNEQFF
j_call: TRBJ2-7; clone_size: -; d_call: TRBD2; v_call: TRBV7-9; cdr3_nt: TGTGCCAGCTCTAGCGGAGTGGAATACGAGCAGTGCTTC; cdr3_aa: CASSSGVEYEQCF
j_call: TRBJ2-7; clone_size: -; d_call: TRBD1; v_call: TRBV12-3/TRBV12-4; cdr3_nt: TGTGCCAGCAGCTTAAAGCAGGGGGTATACGAGCAGTACTTC; cdr3_aa: CASSLKQGVYEQYF
j_call: TRBJ1-1; clone_size: many; d_call: -; v_call: TRBV5-1; cdr3_nt: TGCGCCAGCAGCTTCCAGACAGGGAACACTGAAGCTTTCTTT; cdr3_aa: CASSFQTGNTEAFF
j_call: TRBJ2-3; clone_size: many; d_call: -; v_call: TRBV7-9; cdr3_nt: TGTGCCAGCAGCTTAGGGGCGGCAGATACGCAGTATTTT; cdr3_aa: CASSLGAADTQYF
j_call: TRBJ1-3; clone_size: few; d_call: -; v_call: TRBV6-7; cdr3_nt: TGTGCCAGCAGACCCGCCACCCCATTCGGCTCTGGAAACACCATATATTTT; cdr3_aa: CASRPATPFGSGNTIYF
j_call: TRBJ1-4; clone_size: few; d_call: TRBD1; v_call: TRBV30; cdr3_nt: TGTGCCTGGAACAGGGGAGGGGATGAAAAACTGTTTTTT; cdr3_aa: CAWNRGGDEKLFF
j_call: TRBJ1-2; clone_size: -; d_call: -; v_call: TRBV29-1; cdr3_nt: TGCAGCGTTGATGGGGGGGGCTATGGTGGCTACACCTTC; cdr3_aa: CSVDGGGYGGYTF
j_call: TRBJ2-1; clone_size: -; d_call: TRBD2; v_call: TRBV29-1; cdr3_nt: TGCAGCGTTACTAGCGGGAGGGTGGGTGAGCAGTTCTTC; cdr3_aa: CSVTSGRVGEQFF
j_call: TRBJ2-7; clone_size: many; d_call: TRBD1; v_call: TRBV6-5; cdr3_nt: TGTGCCAGCAGTTACAGGGGGCTTACCGCGGTTTACGAGCAGTACTTC; cdr3_aa: CASSYRGLTAVYEQYF
j_call: TRBJ2-7; clone_size: many; d_call: TRBD2; v_call: TRBV12-3/TRBV12-4; cdr3_nt: TGTGCCAGCAGTCTTCAGACTAGCGGGTACGAGCAGTACTTC; cdr3_aa: CASSLQTSGYEQYF
j_call: TRBJ1-1; clone_size: many; d_call: TRBD1; v_call: TRBV7-3; cdr3_nt: TGTGCCAGCAGCTTAAGGACAGGGGACACTGAAGCTTTCTTT; cdr3_aa: CASSLRTGDTEAFF
j_call: TRBJ2-7; clone_size: many; d_call: TRBD1; v_call: TRBV20-1; cdr3_nt: TGCAGTGCTAGGGACAGGGCATCCTACGAGCAGTACTTC; cdr3_aa: CSARDRASYEQYF
j_call: TRBJ2-1; clone_size: -; d_call: -; v_call: TRBV7-6; cdr3_nt: TGTGCCAGCAGCTTAGCGGGGGCTAGGTCCAATGAGCAGTTCTTC; cdr3_aa: CASSLAGARSNEQFF
j_call: TRBJ1-2; clone_size: few; d_call: -; v_call: TRBV4-3; cdr3_nt: TGCGCCAGCAGCCAAGATGACAGGAGGTACTATGGCTACACCTTC; cdr3_aa: CASSQDDRRYYGYTF
j_call: TRBJ1-6; clone_size: many; d_call: -; v_call: TRBV9; cdr3_nt: TGTGCCAGCAGCGTAGGGGCAGGGCGGAATTCACCCCTCCACTTT; cdr3_aa: CASSVGAGRNSPLHF
j_call: TRBJ1-1; clone_size: many; d_call: -; v_call: TRBV2; cdr3_nt: TGTGCCAGCAGTCTGGGGGTTTTGCCTGAAGCTTTCTTT; cdr3_aa: CASSLGVLPEAFF
j_call: TRBJ2-7; clone_size: many; d_call: TRBD1; v_call: TRBV5-1; cdr3_nt: TGCGCCAGCCGGGACAGGCTTACCTCCTACGAGCAGTACTTC; cdr3_aa: CASRDRLTSYEQYF
j_call: TRBJ2-1; clone_size: many; d_call: TRBD2; v_call: TRBV27; cdr3_nt: TGTGCCAGCAGTTTAATGGGCGGGGGAGACCATGAGCAGTTCTTC; cdr3_aa: CASSLMGGGDHEQFF
j_call: TRBJ1-1; clone_size: many; d_call: -; v_call: TRBV6-1; cdr3_nt: TGTGCCAGCAGTACCGGGGTCCTGAACACTGAAGCTTTCTTT; cdr3_aa: CASSTGVLNTEAFF
j_call: TRBJ2-7; clone_size: few; d_call: TRBD2; v_call: TRBV12-3/TRBV12-4; cdr3_nt: TGTGCCAGCATGCCGGGGGGACTAGCGCCTTCGAGCTCCTACGAGCAGTACTTC; cdr3_aa: CASMPGGLAPSSSYEQYF
j_call: TRBJ2-1; clone_size: many; d_call: -; v_call: TRBV20-1; cdr3_nt: TGCAGTGCCCGACGAGGGATGAGCTCCTACAATGAGCAGTTCTTC; cdr3_aa: CSARRGMSSYNEQFF
j_call: TRBJ1-2; clone_size: many; d_call: -; v_call: TRBV20-1; cdr3_nt: TGCAGTCAAGGCCCCCCGGGCTACACCTTC; cdr3_aa: CSQGPPGYTF
j_call: TRBJ2-5; clone_size: many; d_call: TRBD1; v_call: TRBV19; cdr3_nt: TGTGCCAGTAGCCGGACAGGGCCCTACCAAGAGACCCAGTACTTC; cdr3_aa: CASSRTGPYQETQYF
j_call: TRBJ2-1; clone_size: many; d_call: TRBD2; v_call: TRBV20-1; cdr3_nt: TGCAGTGCTAGAAGGATTAGCCGGGGGGGGCTGGTGACCAATGAGCAGTTCTTC; cdr3_aa: CSARRISRGGLVTNEQFF
j_call: TRBJ2-1; clone_size: -; d_call: -; v_call: TRBV30; cdr3_nt: TGTGCCTGGAGTGTACACGGGGATGAGCAGTTCTTC; cdr3_aa: CAWSVHGDEQFF
j_call: TRBJ2-7; clone_size: many; d_call: -; v_call: TRBV12-3/TRBV12-4; cdr3_nt: TGTGCCAGCAGTTTGTGGGATTCGGGCGAGCAGTACTTC; cdr3_aa: CASSLWDSGEQYF
j_call: TRBJ1-3; clone_size: many; d_call: -; v_call: TRBV5-1; cdr3_nt: TGCGCCAGCAGCTTGGACAGGGCACTCTCTGGAAACACCATATATTTT; cdr3_aa: CASSLDRALSGNTIYF
j_call: TRBJ2-3; clone_size: many; d_call: -; v_call: TRBV29-1; cdr3_nt: TGCAGCGTTCGGGGACTTTCCACAGATACGCAGTATTTT; cdr3_aa: CSVRGLSTDTQYF
j_call: TRBJ2-1; clone_size: many; d_call: TRBD2; v_call: TRBV13; cdr3_nt: TGTGCCAGCAGCTCCTCTAGCGGGAGTAACGATGAGCAGTTCTTC; cdr3_aa: CASSSSSGSNDEQFF
j_call: TRBJ2-7; clone_size: many; d_call: -; v_call: TRBV7-8; cdr3_nt: TGTGCCAGCAGCTTTGAGGCCTGGTCCTACGAGCAGTACTTC; cdr3_aa: CASSFEAWSYEQYF